Following are 27 T cell receptor beta chains from one sample sequenced in a study of blood T cell repertoires in COVID-19. The method was immunoSEQ multiplex PCR; TCRdb's version includes in-frame clones alone and lacks a portion of them. The table records about 240,000 clones, roughly 76% of them present only once. The specimen sequenced was peripheral blood. All receptors come from a woman older than 75 with COVID-19, enrolled during active disease.

This sequence joins TRBV30 and TRBJ1-1; TRBD1 matches at 9 bases. The CDR3 totals 10 residues. Germline values: CDR1 GTSNPN, CDR2 SVGIG (reference sequence). V shed 5 bases, J shed 10 bases, and the junction held 2 bases outside the gene matches. CDR3 loop: CAWGGQGAFF. CDR3 nucleotide sequence: TGTGCCTGGGGGGGACAGGGAGCTTTCTTT.

The chain is built from TRBV12-3 or TRBV12-4 and TRBJ1-5; 8 bases match TRBD1. This CDR3 is built from 13 residues. Losses at the gene ends were 7 bases for V and 2 bases for J; bases not matched to a gene: 1. The CDR3 nucleotides are TGTGCCAGCATGGGACAGGGCAATCAGCCCCAGCATTTT. Translated: CASMGQGNQPQHF.

This clone occurred a few times. The rearrangement links TRBV6-2 or TRBV6-3 to TRBJ1-5, with a possible D match to TRBD1 (5 bases). The ends were cut back, 0 bases at V and 6 bases at J, with 12 bases in the middle. This CDR3 comprises 15 residues. CDR1 and CDR2 from the germline V gene are MNHEY and SVGEGT. This CDR3 is CASSYSTSRAQPQHF. CDR3 sequence (DNA): TGTGCCAGCAGTTACTCGACATCCAGGGCTCAGCCCCAGCATTTT.

The rearrangement joins TRBV5-4 to TRBJ2-1; 10 positions match TRBD2. CDR3 length equals 14 residues. Trimming removed 6 bases from V and 7 bases from J; junction bases left unmatched: 7. Germline CDR1 reads SGHNT; CDR2 reads YYREEE (reference sequence). This chain's CDR3 is CASNPSGRLNEQFF. CDR3 bases: TGTGCCAGCAACCCTAGCGGGAGACTGAATGAGCAGTTCTTC.

This clone was seen more than once but under ten times. The V and J genes are TRBV28 and TRBJ1-2; 10 nucleotides align to TRBD1. V lost 4 bases, J lost 11 bases, and 1 base stayed unmatched. CDR1 is MDHEN, CDR2 SYDVKM, per germline. The CDR3 has 11 residues. CDR3 protein: CASSWTGGYTF. CDR3 coding DNA: TGTGCCAGCAGTTGGACAGGGGGATACACCTTC.

On this clone itself: Other DNA sequences in this sample translate to the same CDR3. The CDR3 DNA follows: TGTGCCAGCAGTTCAACACCTAGCAATCAGCCCCAGCATTTT. It is translated as CASSSTPSNQPQHF. The V gene is TRBV2, the J gene TRBJ1-5, with D unresolved. The germline V gene encodes CDR1 SNHLY and CDR2 FYNNEI. Deletions cut 5 bases from V and 0 bases from J, with 8 bases between. The CDR3 is 14 amino acids.

This clone was observed a few times. This rearrangement joins TRBV27 to TRBJ2-3; D is possibly TRBD1 (5 bases). The germline gives CDR1 MNHEY, CDR2 SMNVEV (reference sequence). V lost 6 bases to trimming and J lost 0 bases, with 16 bases between them. CDR3 length: 16 amino acids. The DNA of the CDR3 is TGTGCCAGCAGGGCCAAGGGGCGACCTAGCACAGATACGCAGTATTTT. Its translation: CASRAKGRPSTDTQYF.

The sample holds a few counts of this clone. This rearrangement joins TRBV19 to TRBJ2-2; 12 bases are a match to TRBD1. There are 16 residues in the CDR3. V was clipped by 6 bases and J by 6 bases; unmatched bases: 8. CDR1 LNHDA and CDR2 SQIVND come from the germline V gene (reference sequence). CDR3 nucleotide sequence: TGTGCCAGTAGCCTCCGGGGACAGGGGGCCGCCGGGGAGCTGTTTTTT. Protein: CASSLRGQGAAGELFF.

V usage is TRBV6-2 or TRBV6-3 and J usage is TRBJ2-4, with TRBD2 identical over 11 bases. J was trimmed by 0 bases and V by 6 bases; bases with no gene match: 13. Germline lookup yields CDR1 MNHEY and CDR2 SVGEGT. This CDR3 contains 19 residues. Written as DNA, the CDR3 is TGTGCCAGCAGCGAGATGACTAGCGGGAAGGTTCTAGCCAAAAACATTCAGTACTTC. Translated: CASSEMTSGKVLAKNIQYF.

The chain combines TRBV5-8 with TRBJ1-2; TRBD1 aligns across 9 bases. The CDR3 has 15 residues. The germline V gene has CDR1 SGHTS and CDR2 YDEGEE. The J segment lost 5 bases and the V segment lost 4 bases, leaving 9 bases of the junction unmatched. The CDR3 here is CASSPWDRESYGYTF. Here the CDR3 DNA reads TGTGCCAGCAGCCCATGGGACAGGGAATCTTATGGCTACACCTTC.

The gene calls are TRBV18 and TRBJ2-3; 10 bases match TRBD2. This CDR3 spans 16 amino acids. V lost 3 bases and J lost 5; bases outside the gene matches: 8. Germline values: CDR1 KGHSH, CDR2 LQKENI. The CDR3 nucleotides read TGTGCCAGCTCACCTCCGACACTAGCGGGGCAAGATACGCAGTATTTT. It specifies CASSPPTLAGQDTQYF.

The chain combines TRBV4-1 with TRBJ1-5, with no clear D. Trimming pared 1 base from V and 0 bases from J, leaving 10 bases between. From germline, CDR1 is MGHRA and CDR2 YSYEKL. CDR3 size: 16 residues. The CDR3 sequence is CASSQATTSSNQPQHF. The DNA for the CDR3 is TGCGCCAGCAGCCAAGCAACAACCTCTAGCAATCAGCCCCAGCATTTT.

The chain links TRBV4-1 to TRBJ1-1, with a tentative D call TRBD1 (5 bases). V was cut by 1 base and J by 7 bases, with 19 bases left in between. The CDR3 totals 16 residues. Germline V lookup: CDR1 MGHRA, CDR2 YSYEKL. The CDR3 is CASSQGAGKGNFEAFF. DNA for the CDR3: TGCGCCAGCAGCCAAGGGGCAGGGAAGGGAAATTTTGAAGCTTTCTTT.

This chain links TRBV28 with TRBJ1-2; D may be TRBD1 (5 bases). Per germline, CDR1 MDHEN and CDR2 SYDVKM. The CDR3 has 15 amino acids. The ends were cut back, 2 bases at V and 5 bases at J, with 15 bases in the middle. CDR3 sequence reads: CASSLRNQGPYGYTF. The CDR3 DNA follows: TGTGCCAGCAGTTTAAGGAACCAGGGCCCGTATGGCTACACCTTC.

The CDR3 coding sequence is TGTGCCATCAGTGCCACTACCGGGGAGCTGTTTTTT. This encodes CAISATTGELFF. The chain uses TRBV10-3 and TRBJ2-2; D gene ambiguous. Germline assignment: CDR1 ENHRY and CDR2 SYGVKD. The CDR3 is made up of 12 amino acids. V lost 4 bases and J lost 5, with 5 bases in between.

This chain connects TRBV7-3 to TRBJ1-2; TRBD1 matches 8 bases. The ends lost 6 bases at V and 0 bases at J; junction bases unmatched: 15. CDR3 length equals 18 residues. The V gene's germline CDR1 is SGHTA and CDR2 FQGTGA. The CDR3 reads CASSPYPQGAPANYGYTF. The CDR3 DNA follows: TGTGCCAGCAGTCCTTATCCCCAGGGGGCCCCGGCTAACTATGGCTACACCTTC. Combining the CDR3 with reference TRBV7-3 and TRBJ1-2 gives the whole variable domain GAGVSQTPSNKVTEKGKYVELRCDPISGHTALYWYRQSLGQGPEFLIYFQGTGAADDSGLPNDRFFAVRPEGSVSTLKIQRTERGDSAVYLCASSPYPQGAPANYGYTFGSGTRLTVV.

The V gene is TRBV5-6, the J gene TRBJ2-1, with 8 bases lining up with TRBD1. Germline V gene sequence: CDR1 SGHDT, CDR2 YYEEEE. V was clipped by 1 base and J by 7 bases; unmatched bases: 7. This CDR3 is 15 amino acids long. CDR3 nucleotide sequence: TGTGCCAGCAGCTTGCCCGGGACAGGCAGTAATGAGCAGTTCTTC. Amino acids: CASSLPGTGSNEQFF. The full variable domain, its missing parts supplied by reference TRBV5-6 and TRBJ2-1, is DAGVTQSPTHLIKTRGQQVTLRCSPKSGHDTVSWYQQALGQGPQFIFQYYEEEERQRGNFPDRFSGHQFPNYSSELNVNALLLGDSALYLCASSLPGTGSNEQFFGPGTRLTVL.

The V call is TRBV27, the J call TRBJ1-2, with D perhaps TRBD1 (5 bases). CDR1 MNHEY and CDR2 SMNVEV come from the germline V gene (reference sequence). The V end lost 2 bases, the J end lost 8 bases, and 12 bases lay between the germline ends. CDR3 length: 13 residues. CDR3 DNA: TGTGCCAGCAGTTTAGACAGCCGAGGAGGCTACACCTTC. As protein: CASSLDSRGGYTF.

This rearrangement joins TRBV7-2 to TRBJ2-1; 10 bases map to TRBD1. CDR3 length: 15 amino acids. Germline V lookup: CDR1 SGHTA, CDR2 FQGNSA. With 2 bases clipped from V and 6 bases from J, the junction kept 4 bases outside the gene matches. This CDR3 is CASSLRDRGSNEQFF. CDR3 nucleotide sequence: TGTGCCAGCAGCTTAAGGGACAGGGGTTCCAATGAGCAGTTCTTC.

The table lists this clone with a count of one. This chain uses TRBV7-9 with TRBJ2-5; unclear D gene. V gave up 4 bases and J gave up 5 bases, with 5 bases separating them. Looked up from germline, CDR1 is SEHNR and CDR2 is FQNEAQ (reference sequence). This CDR3 comprises 11 residues. The CDR3 DNA reads as TGTGCCAGCAGCTCTGTCGAGACCCAGTACTTC. It yields the protein CASSSVETQYF.

The V call is TRBV25-1, the J call TRBJ1-6, with 7 nucleotides matching TRBD1. V was pared by 4 bases and J by 6 bases, with 3 bases of the junction left unmatched. This CDR3 is 14 amino acids long. Germline V CDR1 and CDR2: MGHDK, SYGVNS. CDR3 DNA sequence: TGTGCCAGCAGTGCGGGACAGACTAATTCACCCCTCCACTTT. Protein product: CASSAGQTNSPLHF.

The gene calls are TRBV3-1 (or the pseudogene TRBV3-2) and TRBJ2-3, with 11 bases aligning to TRBD1. The junction had 8 bases not matched to a gene; V was cut back by 2 bases and J by 7 bases. Germline assignment: CDR1 LGHDT and CDR2 YNNKEL (reference sequence). The CDR3 totals 16 residues. The CDR3 DNA reads as TGTGCCAGCAGCCAATGGGACCGGGACAGGGGGAATACGCAGTATTTT. Amino acid sequence: CASSQWDRDRGNTQYF.

For the CDR3, the DNA is TGTGCCAGCCTCCCAGGGGGGTCGGATAATTCACCCCTCCACTTT. Protein: CASLPGGSDNSPLHF. V usage is TRBV19 and J usage is TRBJ1-6; TRBD1 agrees at 7 bases. Losses at the gene ends were 9 bases for V and 5 bases for J; bases not matched to a gene: 10. CDR3 length: 15 amino acids. Germline V CDR1 and CDR2: LNHDA, SQIVND (reference sequence).

This clone was seen more than once but under ten times. The chain is built from TRBV2 and TRBJ2-3; 8 nucleotides align to TRBD1. CDR3 size: 15 residues. Trimming took 7 bases from V and 0 from J; bases not matched to a gene: 6. Germline V gives CDR1 SNHLY, CDR2 FYNNEI. DNA of the CDR3: TGTGCCAGCAACCGGGACAGGCAAAGCACAGATACGCAGTATTTT. Its protein is CASNRDRQSTDTQYF. The variable domain in full, with the rest retrieved from reference TRBV2 and TRBJ2-3, is EPEVTQTPSHQVTQMGQEVILRCVPISNHLYFYWYRQILGQKVEFLVSFYNNEISEKSEIFDDQFSVERPDGSNFTLKIRSTKLEDSAMYFCASNRDRQSTDTQYFGPGTRLTVL.

This rearrangement joins TRBV7-2 to TRBJ1-2, with D possibly being TRBD1 (5 bases). V was trimmed by 4 bases and J by 14 bases, leaving 17 bases between them. Germline CDR1 reads SGHTA; CDR2 reads FQGNSA. The CDR3 runs to 12 residues. The CDR3 DNA follows: TGTGCCAGCAGCTCGGGAGGGACGGTGTATACCTTC. Encoded protein: CASSSGGTVYTF.

The genes are TRBV5-6 and TRBJ2-1; D gene unclear. Trimming left V 0 bases short and J 2 bases short, with 9 bases between. CDR1 SGHDT and CDR2 YYEEEE come from the germline V gene. CDR3 length equals 15 residues. The chain's CDR3 is CASSLESATYNEQFF. CDR3 coding DNA: TGTGCCAGCAGCTTGGAGAGCGCCACCTACAATGAGCAGTTCTTC.

The rearrangement uses TRBV4-1 and TRBJ1-5; 7 bases are shared with TRBD1. Germline V gene data show CDR1 as MGHRA and CDR2 as YSYEKL. The CDR3 is made up of 14 amino acids. After removal of 1 base from V and 4 bases from J, the junction contained 1 base not matched to a gene. The CDR3: CASSQAGQNQPQHF. In DNA, the CDR3 is TGCGCCAGCAGCCAAGCGGGACAGAATCAGCCCCAGCATTTT.